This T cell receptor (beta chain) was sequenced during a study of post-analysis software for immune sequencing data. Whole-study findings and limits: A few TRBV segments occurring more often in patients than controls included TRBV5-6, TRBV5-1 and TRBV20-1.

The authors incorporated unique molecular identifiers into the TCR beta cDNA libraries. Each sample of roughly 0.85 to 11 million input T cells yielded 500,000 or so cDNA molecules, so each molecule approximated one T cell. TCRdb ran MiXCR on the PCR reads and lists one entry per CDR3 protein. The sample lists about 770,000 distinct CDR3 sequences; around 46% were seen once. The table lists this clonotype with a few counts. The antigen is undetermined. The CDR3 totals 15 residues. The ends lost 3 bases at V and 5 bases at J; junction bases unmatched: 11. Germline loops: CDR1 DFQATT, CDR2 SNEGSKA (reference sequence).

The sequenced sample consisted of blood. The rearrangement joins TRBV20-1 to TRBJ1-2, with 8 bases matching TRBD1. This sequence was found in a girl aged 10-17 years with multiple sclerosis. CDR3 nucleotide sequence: TGCAGTGCTAGTTCGGGGACAGGTCTTGGGTATGGCTACACCTTC. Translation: CSASSGTGLGYGYTF.